A single sample is the source of the 25 T cell receptor beta chains below, sequenced in a study of response to subunit inactivated influenza vaccine. In TCRdb, the RT-PCR reads were re-called with MiXCR into one record per CDR3 protein. The table shows roughly 780,000 distinct CDR3 sequences, with approximately 17% occurring only once. Sample: PBMCs from blood, taken roughly 5 days after vaccination. The receptor source for this set is a man in his fifties who received an inactivated influenza vaccine.

This clonotype was observed at least ten times. The chain joins TRBV9 to TRBJ2-7, with 8 bases lining up with TRBD1. Germline loops: CDR1 SGDLS, CDR2 YYNGEE. The V gene end was trimmed by 2 bases and the J gene end by 2 bases; junction bases not matched to a gene: 3. The CDR3 has 14 residues. The CDR3 DNA follows: TGTGCCAGCAGCGTTGACAGGGGTGCCTACGAGCAGTACTTC. Amino acid sequence: CASSVDRGAYEQYF.

V and J are TRBV20-1 and TRBJ2-7; possible D gene TRBD2, 5 bases. This CDR3 is 13 amino acids long. Per the germline V gene, CDR1 is DFQATT and CDR2 is SNEGSKA (reference sequence). Trimming shortened V by 6 bases and J by 6 bases, and 18 bases separated the two germline ends. This CDR3 reads CSAERTSAFEQYF. DNA for the CDR3: TGCAGTGCCGAGCGGACGTCAGCCTTCGAGCAGTACTTC.

The V and J genes are TRBV6-2 or TRBV6-3 and TRBJ2-5, with TRBD1 matching 8 bases. Per germline, CDR1 MNHEY and CDR2 SVGEGT. This CDR3 has 15 amino acids. V lost 4 bases, J lost 2 bases, and 6 bases stayed unmatched. The CDR3 is CASSWGQVWQETQYF. In nucleotides, the CDR3 is TGTGCCAGCAGTTGGGGACAGGTGTGGCAAGAGACCCAGTACTTC.

This chain joins TRBV10-3 and TRBJ2-2; a possible D gene is TRBD2 (5 bases). Germline V lookup: CDR1 ENHRY, CDR2 SYGVKD. The CDR3 has 15 amino acids. V lost 2 bases to trimming and J lost 1 base, with 8 bases between them. CDR3 residues: CAISEGEMNTGELFF. In DNA, the CDR3 is TGTGCCATCAGTGAGGGGGAGATGAACACCGGGGAGCTGTTTTTT.

This clonotype was detected a few times. CDR3 sequence reads: CATSVETGANTGELFF. In nucleotides, the CDR3 is TGTGCCACCAGTGTAGAGACAGGGGCGAACACCGGGGAGCTGTTTTTT. The chain links TRBV24-1 to TRBJ2-2; TRBD1 aligns across 8 bases. With V trimmed by 5 bases and J by 0 bases, 4 bases remained unmatched. The CDR3 covers 16 residues. CDR1 KGHDR and CDR2 SFDVKD come from the germline V gene.

The chain recombines TRBV6-1 with TRBJ1-6; 9 bases map to TRBD1. This CDR3 is built from 15 residues. The junction had 11 bases not matched to a gene; V was cut back by 7 bases and J by 10 bases. CDR1 and CDR2 (germline): MNHNS, SASEGT. The CDR3, as DNA: TGTGCCAGCACTGCCGGGACAGGGTCGTACTCACCCCTCCACTTT. Translation gives CASTAGTGSYSPLHF.

This clonotype was detected only a few times. The rearrangement uses TRBV5-1 and TRBJ2-7, with 7 bases lining up with TRBD1. Germline lookup yields CDR1 SGHRS and CDR2 YFSETQ. CDR3 length: 12 residues. V lost 4 bases to trimming and J lost 7 bases; unmatched junction nucleotides: 5. The CDR3 reads CASSLGQREQYF. The DNA for the CDR3 is TGCGCCAGCAGCCTGGGACAGAGGGAGCAGTACTTC. The whole variable domain, filled in from reference TRBV5-1 and TRBJ2-7, reads KAGVTQTPRYLIKTRGQQVTLSCSPISGHRSVSWYQQTPGQGLQFLFEYFSETQRNKGNFPGRFSGRQFSNSRSEMNVSTLELGDSALYLCASSLGQREQYFGPGTRLTVT.

This clonotype turned up a few times. The rearrangement joins TRBV12-3 or TRBV12-4 to TRBJ2-3; D perhaps matches TRBD2 (5 bases). The CDR3 spans 17 residues. Deletions cut 3 bases from V and 2 bases from J, with 18 bases between. CDR3 amino acids: CASSFEGVRTLTDTQYF. CDR3 nucleotides: TGTGCCAGCAGTTTCGAGGGAGTGAGAACCCTCACAGATACGCAGTATTTT.

CDR3 in DNA: TGCAGTGCTGGGCAGGGACTCCGCCACAATGAGCAGTTCTTC. Translation gives CSAGQGLRHNEQFF. The V and J genes are TRBV20-1 and TRBJ2-1, with D possibly TRBD2 on 6 matching bases. From germline, CDR1 is DFQATT and CDR2 SNEGSKA (reference sequence). V lost 5 bases and J lost 5, with 16 bases in between. The CDR3 has 14 amino acids.

This clonotype showed up just once. DNA of the CDR3: TGTGCCAGCAGCCAAGGAATTATCGGGGACAATCAGCCCCAGCATTTT. The encoded protein is CASSQGIIGDNQPQHF. The genes are TRBV4-2 and TRBJ1-5; no clear D gene. Germline V gene data show CDR1 as LGHNA and CDR2 as YNFKEQ. V shed 1 base and J shed 3 bases, with 13 bases lying between them. The CDR3 loop spans 16 amino acids.

V and J are TRBV3-1 and TRBJ2-1, with D possibly being TRBD2 (5 bases). Trimming shortened V by 4 bases and J by 6 bases, and 13 bases separated the two germline ends. The CDR3 runs to 14 residues. CDR1 and CDR2 (germline): LGHDT, YNNKEL (reference sequence). The CDR3 loop reads CASSPFGEGNEQFF. The CDR3 DNA reads TGTGCCAGCAGCCCTTTCGGCGAGGGCAATGAGCAGTTCTTC.

The chain recombines TRBV5-8 with TRBJ1-4, with 7 bases matching TRBD1. Per germline, CDR1 SGHTS and CDR2 YDEGEE. With V trimmed by 4 bases and J by 5 bases, 8 bases remained unmatched. The CDR3 totals 15 residues. The CDR3 loop is CASSPWGQKNEKLFF. CDR3 bases: TGTGCCAGCAGCCCCTGGGGACAGAAAAATGAAAAACTGTTTTTT.

The genes are TRBV25-1 and TRBJ2-2, with 11 bases fitting TRBD1. Germline V gene data show CDR1 as MGHDK and CDR2 as SYGVNS. V trimming: 7 bases; J trimming: 6 bases; junction bases outside the gene matches: 10. There are 16 residues in the CDR3. CDR3 sequence (DNA): TGTGCCAGCATCACAATCCGGGACAGGGGGGCCGGGGAGCTGTTTTTT. Translating gives CASITIRDRGAGELFF.

The V and J genes are TRBV19 and TRBJ2-7; TRBD1 matches at 11 bases. The CDR3 runs to 16 residues. Germline CDR1 is LNHDA and CDR2 is SQIVND (reference sequence). Trimming took 1 base from V and 3 from J; bases not matched to a gene: 5. Here the CDR3 reads CASSIGGQGAVYEQYF. The CDR3 DNA follows: TGTGCCAGTAGTATAGGAGGACAGGGGGCCGTCTACGAGCAGTACTTC.

The J gene is TRBJ1-6, the V gene TRBV12-3 or TRBV12-4, with TRBD1 as a possible D gene (6 bases). Trimming stripped 6 bases from V and 8 bases from J, with 17 bases between. CDR3 length equals 15 residues. The CDR3 region has the DNA TGTGCCAGCAGCCTTGGACCAGGGGTGGATTCACCCCTCCACTTT. This encodes CASSLGPGVDSPLHF.

This clonotype was counted between two and nine times. The genes are TRBV10-3 and TRBJ2-1; the match to TRBD2 covers 7 bases. The CDR3 is 14 amino acids. CDR1 and CDR2 from the germline V gene are ENHRY and SYGVKD. With V trimmed by 4 bases and J by 7 bases, 7 bases remained unmatched. In nucleotides, the CDR3 is TGTGCCATCAGTGCGGGCGGGAGTAGTAATGAGCAGTTCTTC. This sequence encodes CAISAGGSSNEQFF.

This clonotype was counted many times. The chain recombines TRBV12-3 or TRBV12-4 with TRBJ2-3, with 10 bases that match TRBD2. J lost 2 bases, V lost 10 bases, and 3 bases had no gene match. The CDR3 is 13 amino acids. DNA of the CDR3: TGTGCCATTAGCGGGGGGAACACAGATACGCAGTATTTT. It specifies CAISGGNTDTQYF.

This sequence joins TRBV20-1 and TRBJ2-4; a weak D match, TRBD2 (6 bases). The ends were cut back, 1 base at V and 6 bases at J, with 16 bases in the middle. Germline CDR1 is DFQATT and CDR2 is SNEGSKA (reference sequence). The CDR3 contains 15 residues. The CDR3 is CSARGVRGSLNIQYF. The CDR3 DNA is TGCAGTGCTAGAGGGGTCCGGGGGTCTTTAAACATTCAGTACTTC.

This clonotype was picked up many times. V gene TRBV20-1 combines with J gene TRBJ2-7; D possibly corresponds to TRBD2 (5 bases). This CDR3 contains 15 residues. Germline CDR1 and CDR2: DFQATT and SNEGSKA (reference sequence). Trimming removed 0 bases from V and 2 bases from J, with 14 bases in between. The CDR3 sequence is CSARDRIPGTYEQYF. In DNA, the CDR3 is TGCAGTGCTAGAGATCGGATACCCGGGACCTACGAGCAGTACTTC.

V is TRBV5-1 and J is TRBJ2-1; 9 bases fit TRBD2. The J segment lost 6 bases and the V segment lost 5 bases, leaving 12 bases of the junction unmatched. CDR1 SGHRS and CDR2 YFSETQ come from the germline V gene. CDR3 length: 16 amino acids. The CDR3 DNA is TGCGCCAGCAGTCCCCTGGGCCTAGCGGGGAGCAATGAGCAGTTCTTC. Its translation: CASSPLGLAGSNEQFF.

This clonotype occurred a few times. The V and J genes are TRBV24-1 and TRBJ2-1; the match to TRBD2 covers 11 bases. Looked up from germline, CDR1 is KGHDR and CDR2 is SFDVKD. CDR3 size: 15 residues. Germline trimming cut 5 bases from V and 12 bases from J; bases unmatched to any gene: 11. CDR3 DNA: TGTGCCACCAGTGCCCCGGGACTAGCGGAGGGGGGGCAGTTCTTC. Amino acids: CATSAPGLAEGGQFF.

This clonotype was seen a handful of times. The genes are TRBV15 and TRBJ2-5; 7 positions agree with TRBD2. Trimming cost V 3 bases and J 2 bases; bases outside gene matches: 3. Germline V lookup: CDR1 LNHNV, CDR2 YYDKDF (reference sequence). The CDR3 covers 14 residues. In DNA, the CDR3 is TGTGCCACCAGCAGCGGGGGGATACAAGAGACCCAGTACTTC. It yields the protein CATSSGGIQETQYF.

This clonotype was observed a few times. V and J are TRBV5-5 and TRBJ1-2; 7 positions match TRBD1. Unmatched junction bases numbered 3, after V lost 4 bases and J lost 3 bases. The germline V gene has CDR1 SGHKS and CDR2 YYEKEE (reference sequence). The CDR3 sequence is 13 residues long. This CDR3 reads CASSTGTDYGYTF. CDR3 nucleotides: TGTGCCAGCAGCACCGGGACAGACTATGGCTACACCTTC.

The chain is built from TRBV29-1 and TRBJ1-2, with D perhaps TRBD1 (5 bases). From germline, CDR1 is SQVTM and CDR2 ANQGSEA. The ends were cut back, 3 bases at V and 2 bases at J, with 19 bases in the middle. This CDR3 contains 16 residues. Written as DNA, the CDR3 is TGCAGCGTTGATAGGTCGGTTTGGGGGTTCAACTATGGCTACACCTTC. It is translated as CSVDRSVWGFNYGYTF.

This clonotype has more than one count but fewer than ten. This chain uses TRBV12-3 or TRBV12-4 with TRBJ2-1, with 8 bases identical to TRBD2. CDR3 length: 18 amino acids. After removal of 3 bases from V and 1 base from J, the junction contained 11 bases not matched to a gene. CDR3 residues: CASSFPPLAGGSYNEQFF. The CDR3 DNA sequence: TGTGCCAGCAGTTTCCCCCCTCTGGCGGGAGGTTCCTACAATGAGCAGTTCTTC.